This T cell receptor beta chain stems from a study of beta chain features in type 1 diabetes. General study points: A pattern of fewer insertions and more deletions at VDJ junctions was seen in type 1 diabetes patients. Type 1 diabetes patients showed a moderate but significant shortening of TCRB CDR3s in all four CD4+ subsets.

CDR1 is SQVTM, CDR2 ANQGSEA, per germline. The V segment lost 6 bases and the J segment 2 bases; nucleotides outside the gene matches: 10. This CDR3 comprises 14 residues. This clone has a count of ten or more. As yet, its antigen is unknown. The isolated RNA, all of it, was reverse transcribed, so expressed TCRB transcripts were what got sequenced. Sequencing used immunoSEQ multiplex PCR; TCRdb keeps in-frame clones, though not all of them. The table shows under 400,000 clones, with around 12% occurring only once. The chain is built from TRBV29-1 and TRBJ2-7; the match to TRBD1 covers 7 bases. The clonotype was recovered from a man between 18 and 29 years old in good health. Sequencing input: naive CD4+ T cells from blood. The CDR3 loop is CSVERTGRTYEQYF. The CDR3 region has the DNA TGCAGCGTCGAGAGGACAGGTCGTACCTACGAGCAGTACTTC.